This T cell receptor beta chain originates from a study of patients and donors after allogeneic stem cell transplantation. This CDR3 region has 16 residues. Trimming stripped 2 bases from V and 0 bases from J, with 17 bases between. The germline gives CDR1 SQVTM, CDR2 ANQGSEA. The count of this clonotype is one. Using its own MiXCR run on the RT-PCR reads, TCRdb lists one record per CDR3 protein. In the table there are roughly 200,000 distinct CDR3 sequences, 35% to 50% of which are singletons. Sequencing used blood, either unsorted or a sorted T cell fraction (not recorded which). This clonotype was obtained from a human donor who was either an allogeneic HSCT recipient or a stem cell or donor lymphocyte infusion donor (not recorded which). It is not recorded whose cells these are; they may come from a transplant donor. This chain links TRBV29-1 with TRBJ2-7; D not certain. The CDR3 here is CSVEKWGNTFSYEQYF. The CDR3 region has the DNA TGCAGCGTTGAAAAATGGGGAAACACCTTCTCCTACGAGCAGTACTTC.